Below, one TCR beta chain is given with its context. As yet, its antigen is unknown. Germline V lookup: CDR1 SGHRS, CDR2 YFSETQ. The CDR3 runs to 15 residues. Trimming took 4 bases from V and 3 from J; bases not matched to a gene: 7. This specimen comes from a study of T-cell memory formation after mild COVID-19. From the 5' RACE reads, TCRdb called clonotypes with MiXCR, one entry per CDR3 protein. The repertoire includes 550,000 to 700,000 distinct CDR3 sequences, about 18% of them detected once, and roughly 8.2% sits in the top ten. Study-wide points: CD4/CD8 balance held among clones contracting day 15 to 85, and later expanders leaned CD4+.

The chain uses TRBV5-1 and TRBJ2-3; 8 bases fit TRBD1. The sample comprised PBMCs or a T cell subset sorted from them (not recorded which). This TCR derives from an adult woman who had mild COVID-19 (a few samples of this study predate the infection). Cell type and time point are not known. The CDR3 protein is CASSEGQGGTDTQYF. As DNA, the CDR3 is TGCGCCAGCAGCGAAGGACAGGGAGGAACAGATACGCAGTATTTT.